The T cell receptor (beta chain) under discussion was sequenced for a study of blood T cell repertoires in COVID-19. Background on the study: Sites across the United States, Italy and Spain contributed samples from acute and convalescent COVID-19.

Authors' analysis steps: Estimation of nucleated cell counts was performed using reference gene primer amplification. Profiled with immunoSEQ multiplex PCR; TCRdb holds only in-frame clones, not every one. V, J and clone size derive from that table, while D and trimming were established from the DNA sequence. The sample consists of some 450,000 clones, about 91% of them appearing once. Germline V lookup: CDR1 LNHDA, CDR2 SQIVND (reference sequence). The CDR3 runs 14 residues. The V end was cut by 9 bases, the J end by 0 bases, with 14 bases between. Seattle's cohort entered during active infection and was followed longitudinally.

The chain employs TRBV19 and TRBJ1-2, with D uncertain. Sample: peripheral blood. The sequence was collected from a woman aged 45-65 years with COVID-19, enrolled during active disease. CDR3 bases: TGTGCCAGCCTAGGTAGACGATCTAACTATGGCTACACCTTC. This codes for CASLGRRSNYGYTF.